These T cell receptor beta chains were read from a single sample in a study of blood T cell repertoires in COVID-19. Libraries were prepared by immunoSEQ multiplex PCR; TCRdb keeps only in-frame clonotypes and omits some of them. The data show 350,000 to 400,000 clones, approximately 90% seen once. Source material: PBMCs or T cells enriched from blood (not recorded which). The receptors shown here come from a woman in her thirties or forties who had been exposed to COVID-19. CDR3s include the opening cysteine and the closing phenylalanine or tryptophan. Each record gives: V gene, J gene, clone size, D gene, CDR3 protein, CDR3 DNA. D genes are given only for firm matches. Clone size, where shown, is once, few, many, or a class for clones that have expanded.

TRBV10-3	TRBJ2-1	.	TRBD1	CAISGQAYNEQFF	TGTGCCATCAGCGGACAGGCATACAATGAGCAGTTCTTC
TRBV18	TRBJ2-1	.	TRBD2	CASSPRALESGTSGGVFRNEQFF	TGTGCCAGCTCACCCCGAGCCCTGGAGAGTGGGACTAGCGGGGGGGTCTTTCGCAATGAGCAGTTCTTC
TRBV9	TRBJ2-3	.	TRBD2	CASSVGTSVQYF	TGTGCCAGCAGCGTAGGGACTAGCGTACAGTATTTT
TRBV9	TRBJ2-1	few	TRBD2	CASSAAGGPGARLFF	TGTGCCAGCAGCGCAGCGGGAGGCCCAGGCGCGCGGCTTTTCTTC
TRBV3-1/TRBV3-2	TRBJ1-4	.	.	CASSQDQTVENEKLFF	TGTGCCAGCAGCCAAGATCAAACCGTCGAGAATGAAAAACTGTTTTTT
TRBV11-2	TRBJ2-7	.	.	CASSLVAGATDEQYF	TGTGCCAGCAGCTTAGTTGCGGGGGCGACTGATGAGCAGTACTTC
TRBV5-4	TRBJ2-7	.	.	CASSLRPRDSNYNYEQYF	TGTGCCAGCAGCTTGCGACCTCGGGACTCCAACTACAACTACGAGCAGTACTTC
TRBV7-9	TRBJ1-4	.	.	CASSPAGGLGEKLFF	TGTGCCAGCAGCCCGGCGGGGGGATTGGGTGAAAAACTGTTTTTT
TRBV6-5	TRBJ2-4	.	TRBD2	CASRQREANIQYF	TGTGCCAGCAGGCAGCGGGAGGCAAACATTCAGTACTTC
TRBV30	TRBJ2-1	.	.	CAWSAGNVNEQFF	TGTGCCTGGTCGGCGGGAAACGTGAATGAGCAGTTCTTC
TRBV6-1	TRBJ1-5	.	.	CASSGLQGVRNQPQHF	TGTGCCAGCAGTGGCTTACAGGGAGTTCGCAATCAGCCCCAGCATTTT
TRBV3-1/TRBV3-2	TRBJ2-7	.	TRBD2	CASSHERLAGANEQYF	TGTGCCAGCAGCCACGAACGACTAGCGGGAGCCAACGAGCAGTACTTC
TRBV11-3	TRBJ2-1	.	TRBD1	CASSLGQGSYNEQFF	TGTGCCAGCAGCTTAGGACAGGGGTCCTACAATGAGCAGTTCTTC
TRBV6-5	TRBJ1-6	few	.	CASSYGADRLNSPLHF	TGTGCCAGCAGTTACGGGGCCGATAGGCTGAATTCACCCCTCCACTTT
TRBV20-1	TRBJ1-2	.	.	CSASRQGDYGYTF	TGCAGTGCTAGTAGGCAGGGCGACTATGGCTACACCTTC
TRBV6-2/TRBV6-3	TRBJ1-2	.	.	CASSYSPRDFGGYTF	TGTGCCAGCAGTTATTCTCCCAGGGATTTTGGTGGCTACACCTTC
TRBV7-2	TRBJ1-1	once	.	CASSLDLVRAEAFF	TGTGCCAGCAGCTTAGACCTGGTCAGGGCTGAAGCTTTCTTT
TRBV15	TRBJ1-5	.	.	CATSRDRGNQPQHF	TGTGCCACCAGCAGAGACCGGGGGAATCAGCCCCAGCATTTT
TRBV29-1	TRBJ1-1	.	.	CSVVRGSSFSEAFF	TGCAGCGTTGTTCGTGGCTCTTCGTTTTCTGAAGCTTTCTTT
TRBV5-1	TRBJ1-1	.	.	CASSLGFGATGTEAFF	TGCGCCAGCAGCTTGGGGTTTGGTGCGACGGGGACTGAAGCTTTCTTT
TRBV19	TRBJ2-7	.	TRBD1	CASSMGQGAYSYEQYF	TGTGCCAGTAGTATGGGACAGGGGGCATACTCCTACGAGCAGTACTTC
TRBV5-4	TRBJ1-1	.	.	CASSFSGRLGEAFF	TGTGCCAGCAGCTTTTCCGGGAGGCTAGGTGAAGCTTTCTTT
TRBV10-3	TRBJ1-5	.	.	CAISNPDRNQPQHF	TGTGCCATCAGTAACCCGGACAGAAATCAGCCCCAGCATTTT
TRBV7-9	TRBJ2-7	.	.	CASSPGLGTVGYEQYF	TGTGCCAGCAGCCCGGGGTTGGGCACAGTTGGGTACGAGCAGTACTTC
TRBV19	TRBJ1-1	.	.	CASRAGTLFGAFF	TGTGCCAGTAGGGCCGGGACATTGTTCGGGGCTTTCTTT
TRBV29-1	TRBJ1-4	.	TRBD1	CSVEDPGDREKLFF	TGCAGCGTTGAAGATCCAGGGGACAGGGAAAAACTGTTTTTT
TRBV15	TRBJ1-4	.	.	CATSAGGTNEKLFF	TGTGCCACCAGCGCCGGGGGAACTAATGAAAAACTGTTTTTT
TRBV5-4	TRBJ2-3	.	.	CASSFGGVGGTDTQYF	TGTGCCAGCAGCTTTGGAGGGGTGGGTGGGACAGATACGCAGTATTTT
TRBV27	TRBJ2-7	few	.	CASSFVGQKNEQYF	TGTGCCAGCAGTTTCGTCGGACAGAAAAACGAGCAGTACTTC
TRBV7-2	TRBJ1-6	.	.	CASSLEGGIGNSPLHF	TGTGCCAGCAGCTTAGAGGGGGGGATAGGGAATTCACCCCTCCACTTT
TRBV7-9	TRBJ1-1	.	TRBD1	CASSSSAGGEERITEAFF	TGTGCCAGCAGCTCGAGCGCAGGGGGCGAGGAGCGGATCACTGAAGCTTTCTTT
TRBV24-1	TRBJ1-1	once	.	CATSDLIGRAFF	TGTGCCACCAGTGATTTGATCGGGAGGGCTTTCTTT
TRBV29-1	TRBJ2-1	.	TRBD2	CSVRTSGGSYNEQFF	TGCAGCGTTCGGACTAGCGGGGGGTCCTACAATGAGCAGTTCTTC
TRBV5-5	TRBJ1-2	.	.	CASSLGQNYGYTF	TGTGCCAGCAGCCTAGGACAGAACTATGGCTACACCTTC
TRBV11-2	TRBJ1-2	once	.	CASSLDAGAELSGYTF	TGTGCCAGCAGCTTAGATGCTGGGGCGGAACTATCTGGCTACACCTTC
TRBV5-1	TRBJ2-3	.	TRBD2	CASSLGLAGGRSGDTQYF	TGCGCCAGCAGCTTGGGGCTAGCGGGGGGGCGGTCAGGAGATACGCAGTATTTT
TRBV6-5	TRBJ1-4	.	.	CASSYSGGQYNEKLFF	TGTGCCAGCAGTTACTCGGGTGGACAGTATAATGAAAAACTGTTTTTT
TRBV27	TRBJ1-5	.	TRBD1	CASSSRQGINQPQHF	TGTGCCAGCAGTTCCCGACAGGGGATTAATCAGCCCCAGCATTTT
TRBV7-8	TRBJ2-4	once	TRBD2	CASSPAVAGGLGKNIQYF	TGTGCCAGCAGCCCTGCTGTGGCGGGAGGGTTAGGCAAAAACATTCAGTACTTC
TRBV5-3	TRBJ2-1	.	.	CARSPLRRGDGSYNEQFF	TGTGCCAGAAGCCCCTTACGTAGGGGTGACGGGTCCTACAATGAGCAGTTCTTC
TRBV9	TRBJ2-3	.	.	CASSVSGGSSTDTQYF	TGTGCCAGCAGCGTATCTGGCGGGTCTAGCACAGATACGCAGTATTTT
TRBV30	TRBJ2-2	.	TRBD2	CAWRWTSSVGELFF	TGTGCCTGGAGATGGACTAGCTCTGTCGGGGAGCTGTTTTTT
TRBV18	TRBJ2-2	.	.	CASSDLGQNTGELFF	TGTGCCAGCTCAGACCTTGGACAGAACACCGGGGAGCTGTTTTTT
TRBV16	TRBJ2-7	.	TRBD1	CASSQLRDRTYEQYF	TGTGCCAGCAGCCAATTAAGGGACAGGACCTACGAGCAGTACTTC
TRBV29-1	TRBJ1-2	.	.	CSVEDSGYTF	TGCAGCGTTGAAGACAGTGGCTACACCTTC
TRBV2	TRBJ1-4	.	.	CASSEVLEKLFF	TGTGCCAGCAGTGAAGTTCTCGAAAAACTGTTTTTT
TRBV7-9	TRBJ1-4	once	.	CASSLSMGGSEKLFF	TGTGCCAGCAGCTTATCAATGGGGGGATCGGAAAAACTGTTTTTT
TRBV7-6	TRBJ2-3	once	.	CASSRSTGGSTDTQYF	TGTGCCAGCAGCCGAAGTACCGGCGGGAGCACAGATACGCAGTATTTT
TRBV20-1	TRBJ2-7	.	TRBD2	CSASLGGGSYEQYF	TGCAGTGCTAGTCTCGGCGGGGGTTCCTACGAGCAGTACTTC
TRBV18	TRBJ2-2	.	TRBD2	CASSPGTSGRVTGELFF	TGTGCCAGCTCACCAGGGACTAGCGGGAGAGTCACCGGGGAGCTGTTTTTT
TRBV19	TRBJ1-1	once	TRBD1	CASSRGTARVTEAFF	TGTGCCAGTAGTAGGGGGACAGCCCGGGTCACTGAAGCTTTCTTT
TRBV2	TRBJ1-5	.	.	CASSEAPPDQPQHF	TGTGCCAGCAGTGAAGCGCCCCCGGATCAGCCCCAGCATTTT
TRBV2	TRBJ1-2	once	TRBD1	CASSEAGTVPYGYTF	TGTGCCAGCAGTGAAGCGGGGACAGTTCCTTATGGCTACACCTTC